The TCR beta chain described here comes from a study of blood T cell repertoires in COVID-19. Study summary: Sources were T cells, B-cell-depleted T cells, or PBMCs; the material itself was cDNA or gDNA.

How the authors handled the data: From reference gene primer amplification, estimates of nucleated cell counts were derived. Profiled with immunoSEQ multiplex PCR; TCRdb holds only in-frame clones, not every one. V and J calls and clone size are given by that table; D and trimming were obtained from the DNA. The sample lists approximately 450,000 clones, more than 85% occurring once. CDR1 KGHDR and CDR2 SFDVKD come from the germline V gene. The V end lost 1 base, the J end lost 4 bases, and 11 bases lay between the germline ends. The CDR3 totals 15 residues. Sequenced input: peripheral blood. The TCR was taken from a young woman with acute or convalescent COVID-19. This chain joins TRBV24-1 and TRBJ2-3; D may be TRBD1 (5 bases). CDR3 sequence reads: CATSDLGQGPDTQYF. For the CDR3, the DNA is TGTGCCACCAGTGATTTAGGGCAGGGCCCAGATACGCAGTATTTT.